The next 5 T cell receptor beta chains were all read from a single sample in a study of T cell responses to AZD1222 COVID-19 vaccine. Method: immunoSEQ multiplex PCR; TCRdb's copy keeps in-frame clones and lacks some. The sample lists 140,000 to 150,000 clones; about nine tenths were seen once. This sample comprised peripheral blood, obtained 28 days after the second AZD1222 dose. The receptors come from an adult who received the AZD1222 COVID-19 vaccine.

The chain uses TRBV19 and TRBJ2-1; a weak D match, TRBD1 (6 bases). CDR1 and CDR2 (germline): LNHDA, SQIVND (reference sequence). This CDR3 comprises 15 residues. Trimming left V 7 bases short and J 0 bases short, with 13 bases between. CDR3 in DNA: TGTGCCAGTAATACAGGGCGTAACTCCTACAATGAGCAGTTCTTC. Encoded protein: CASNTGRNSYNEQFF.

V is TRBV2 and J is TRBJ2-6; no clear D. CDR1 is SNHLY, CDR2 FYNNEI, per germline. Between the trimmed V and J ends, which lost 3 bases and 2 bases, there was a span of 8 bases. The CDR3 contains 15 residues. The CDR3: CASSDPAPGANVLTF. In nucleotides, the CDR3 is TGTGCCAGCAGTGATCCAGCCCCTGGGGCCAACGTCCTGACTTTC.

Here the CDR3 DNA reads TGTGCCAGCAGATTTCAGGGTTATGGCTACACCTTC. Translated, it gives CASRFQGYGYTF. The chain uses TRBV28 and TRBJ1-2, with D maybe TRBD1 (5 bases). The length of the CDR3 is 12 residues. The germline V and J ends were trimmed by 6 bases and 5 bases, with 10 bases remaining between them. Germline CDR1 MDHEN, CDR2 SYDVKM.

The rearrangement joins TRBV28 to TRBJ1-2; 8 positions agree with TRBD1. Germline CDR1 is MDHEN and CDR2 is SYDVKM. The CDR3 loop spans 15 amino acids. The V and J ends lost 6 bases and 4 bases, in that order; junction bases with no gene match: 10. The CDR3 bases are TGTGCCAGCAGGGCCCCGGGGACAGGCTCCTATGGCTACACCTTC. Encoded protein: CASRAPGTGSYGYTF.

The rearrangement joins TRBV2 to TRBJ1-2; D remains unclear. The germline V gene has CDR1 SNHLY and CDR2 FYNNEI. The CDR3 runs to 11 residues. V was pared by 11 bases and J by 8 bases, with 15 bases between. In DNA form, the CDR3 reads TGTGCCGGGCAACCGCTGGGAGGCTACACCTTC. Protein sequence: CAGQPLGGYTF. Variable domain in full (rest from reference TRBV2 and TRBJ1-2): EPEVTQTPSHQVTQMGQEVILRCVPISNHLYFYWYRQILGQKVEFLVSFYNNEISEKSEIFDDQFSVERPDGSNFTLKIRSTKLEDSAMYFCAGQPLGGYTFGSGTRLTVV.